This TCR beta chain was recovered during a study of blood T cell repertoires in COVID-19. Overall study context: From T cells, B-cell-depleted T cells, or PBMCs came the material, which was cDNA or gDNA.

In the authors' workflow: Quantification of nucleated cells was approximated via reference gene primer amplification. Sequencing was performed with immunoSEQ multiplex PCR; in TCRdb, only in-frame clones are kept and a portion is missing. The V and J calls and the clone size are those of that table, but D and trimming were determined from the DNA. The sample yields hundreds of thousands of clones, around 82% seen once. In assigning cohorts, the study relied on participant-reported clinical history. The junction had 9 bases not matched to a gene; V was cut back by 5 bases and J by 1 base. The CDR3 sequence is 16 residues long. CDR1 and CDR2 from the germline V gene are SGHAT and FQNNGV.

The sequence came from a woman aged 45-60 years who had been exposed to COVID-19. The V gene is TRBV11-2, the J gene TRBJ2-3; 7 positions agree with TRBD2. The sequencing sample was made of PBMCs or T cells enriched from blood (not recorded which). The CDR3 spells CASSPRPGLRTDTQYF. CDR3 DNA sequence: TGTGCCAGCAGCCCCCGGCCGGGACTACGCACAGATACGCAGTATTTT.